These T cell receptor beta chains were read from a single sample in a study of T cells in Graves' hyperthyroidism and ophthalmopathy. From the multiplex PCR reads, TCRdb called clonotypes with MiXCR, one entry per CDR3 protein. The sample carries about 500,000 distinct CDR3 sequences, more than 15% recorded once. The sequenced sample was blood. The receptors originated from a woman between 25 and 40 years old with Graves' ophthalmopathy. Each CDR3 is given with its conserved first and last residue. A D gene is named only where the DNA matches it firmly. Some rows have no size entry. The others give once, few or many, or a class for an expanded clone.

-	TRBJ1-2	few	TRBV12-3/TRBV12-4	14	TGTGCCAGCAGTTTAGCGGGCCCGGACTATGGCTACACCTTC	CASSLAGPDYGYTF
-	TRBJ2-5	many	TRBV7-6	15	TGTGCCAGCAGCCCGGGTGACGCGGTACAAGAGACCCAGTACTTC	CASSPGDAVQETQYF
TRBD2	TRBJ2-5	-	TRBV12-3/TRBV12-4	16	TGTGCCAGCAGCCCTCGGGAGGGAGCTCTTTTAGAGACCCAGTACTTC	CASSPREGALLETQYF
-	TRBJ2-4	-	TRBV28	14	TGTGCCAGCCAAGGGAGCCTAGCCAAAAACATTCAGTACTTC	CASQGSLAKNIQYF
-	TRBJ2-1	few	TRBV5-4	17	TGTGCCAGCAGTTACCCCCGGGACGCGAGCTCCTACAATGAGCAGTTCTTC	CASSYPRDASSYNEQFF
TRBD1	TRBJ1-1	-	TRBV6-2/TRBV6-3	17	TGTGCCAGCAGTTATTGGACAGGGGCCGGGGGGAACACTGAAGCTTTCTTT	CASSYWTGAGGNTEAFF
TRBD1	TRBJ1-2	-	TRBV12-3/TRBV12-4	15	TGTGCCAGCAGTTTAGATTTGACAGGGCCTTATGGCTACACCTTC	CASSLDLTGPYGYTF
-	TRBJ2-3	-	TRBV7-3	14	TGTGCCAGCAGCTTAGACTCCCAAGCAAATACGCAGTATTTT	CASSLDSQANTQYF
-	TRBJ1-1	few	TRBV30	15	TGTGCCTGGAGTAGGGACCCCGCTTGGGTCACTGAAGCTTTCTTT	CAWSRDPAWVTEAFF
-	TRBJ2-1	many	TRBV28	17	TGTGCCAGCAATTTCGGGCTAGGCGGAAGCTCCTACAATGAGCAGTTCTTC	CASNFGLGGSSYNEQFF
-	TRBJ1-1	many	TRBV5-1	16	TGCGCCAGCAGCTTGGACGGGGGGGCTATGAACACTGAAGCTTTCTTT	CASSLDGGAMNTEAFF
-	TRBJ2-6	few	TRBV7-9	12	TGTGCCAGCGAATCTGGGGCCAACGTCCTGACTTTC	CASESGANVLTF
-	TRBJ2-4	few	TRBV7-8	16	TGTGCCAGCAGCTCCGGGACACAAGGAGCCAAAAACATTCAGTACTTC	CASSSGTQGAKNIQYF
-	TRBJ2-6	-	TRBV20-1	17	TGCAGTGCTAGAGATTTAGGGGAGGTCTCTGGGGCCAACGTCCTGACTTTC	CSARDLGEVSGANVLTF
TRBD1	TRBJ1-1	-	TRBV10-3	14	TGTGCCATCAGTCCAGGGGGCGCGGACACTGAAGCTTTCTTT	CAISPGGADTEAFF
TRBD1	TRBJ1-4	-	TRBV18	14	TGTGCCAGCTCGGTCGGACAGGAGAATGAAAAACTGTTTTTT	CASSVGQENEKLFF
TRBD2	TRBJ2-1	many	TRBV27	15	TGTGCCAGCAGCAGGACTAGCGGGAAGCTATATGAGCAGTTCTTC	CASSRTSGKLYEQFF
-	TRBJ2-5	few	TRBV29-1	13	TGCAGCGCGCTCATGACACGCCAAGAGACCCAGTACTTC	CSALMTRQETQYF
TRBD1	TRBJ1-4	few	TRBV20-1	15	TGCAGTGCTAGTAACCCGGGACAGGGGTTGGAAAAACTGTTTTTT	CSASNPGQGLEKLFF
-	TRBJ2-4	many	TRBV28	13	TGTGCCAGCAGTCTACAGGAATCAGGCATTCAGTACTTC	CASSLQESGIQYF
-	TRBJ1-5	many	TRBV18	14	TGTGCCAGCTCACCATTGACAGACAATCAGCCCCAGCATTTT	CASSPLTDNQPQHF
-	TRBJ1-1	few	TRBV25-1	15	TGTGCCAGCAGTGATACGGCGACGGGAAACACTGAAGCTTTCTTT	CASSDTATGNTEAFF
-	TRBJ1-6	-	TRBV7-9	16	TGTGCCAGCAGCTTGGGGGGGCCCAAAGATAATTCACCCCTCCACTTT	CASSLGGPKDNSPLHF
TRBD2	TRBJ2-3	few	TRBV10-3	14	TGTGCCATCAGTGAGGTCGGGAGGACAGATACGCAGTATTTT	CAISEVGRTDTQYF
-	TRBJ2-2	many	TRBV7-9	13	TGTGCCAGCAGCTTAATAAGTGCCGGGGAGCTGTTTTTT	CASSLISAGELFF